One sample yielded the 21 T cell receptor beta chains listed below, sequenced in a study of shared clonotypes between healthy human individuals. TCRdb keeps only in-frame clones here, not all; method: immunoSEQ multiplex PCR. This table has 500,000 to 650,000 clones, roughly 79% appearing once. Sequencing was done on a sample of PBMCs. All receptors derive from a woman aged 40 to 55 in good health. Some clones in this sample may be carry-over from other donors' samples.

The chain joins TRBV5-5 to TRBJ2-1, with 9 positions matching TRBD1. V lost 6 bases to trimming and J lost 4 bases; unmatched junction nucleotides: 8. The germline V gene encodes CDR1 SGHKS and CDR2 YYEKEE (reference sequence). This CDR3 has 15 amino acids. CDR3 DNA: TGTGCCAGCACACGCCCCGGGACAGGGTACAATGAGCAGTTCTTC. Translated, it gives CASTRPGTGYNEQFF.

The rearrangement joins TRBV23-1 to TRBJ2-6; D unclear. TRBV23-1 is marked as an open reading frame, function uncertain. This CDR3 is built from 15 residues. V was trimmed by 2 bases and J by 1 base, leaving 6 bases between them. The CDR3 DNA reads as TGCGCCAGCAGTCAAAGGGTATCTGGGGCCAACGTCCTGACTTTC. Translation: CASSQRVSGANVLTF.

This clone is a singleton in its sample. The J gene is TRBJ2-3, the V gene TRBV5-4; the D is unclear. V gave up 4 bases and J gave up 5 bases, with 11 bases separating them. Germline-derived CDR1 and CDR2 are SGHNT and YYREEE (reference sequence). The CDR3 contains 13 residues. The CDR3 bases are TGTGCCAGCAGCCCACCCGTTGGAGATACGCAGTATTTT. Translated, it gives CASSPPVGDTQYF. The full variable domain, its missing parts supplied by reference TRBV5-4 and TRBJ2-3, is ETGVTQSPTHLIKTRGQQVTLRCSSQSGHNTVSWYQQALGQGPQFIFQYYREEENGRGNFPPRFSGLQFPNYSSELNVNALELDDSALYLCASSPPVGDTQYFGPGTRLTVL.

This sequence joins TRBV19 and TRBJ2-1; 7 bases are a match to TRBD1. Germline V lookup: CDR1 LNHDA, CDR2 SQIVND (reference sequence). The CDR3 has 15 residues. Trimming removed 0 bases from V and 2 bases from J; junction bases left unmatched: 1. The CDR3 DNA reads TGTGCCAGTAGTATAGAAAGGGGGCCCTACAATGAGCAGTTCTTC. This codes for CASSIERGPYNEQFF.

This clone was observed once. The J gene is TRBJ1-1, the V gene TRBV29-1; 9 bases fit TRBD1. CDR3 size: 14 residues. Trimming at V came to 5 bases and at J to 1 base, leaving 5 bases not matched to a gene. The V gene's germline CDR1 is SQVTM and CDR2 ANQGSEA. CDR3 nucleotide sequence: TGCAGCGTTTCCACGACAGGGGGGAACACTGAAGCTTTCTTT. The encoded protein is CSVSTTGGNTEAFF. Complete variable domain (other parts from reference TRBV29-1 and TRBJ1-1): SAVISQKPSRDICQRGTSLTIQCQVDSQVTMMFWYRQQPGQSLTLIATANQGSEATYESGFVIDKFPISRPNLTFSTLTVSNMSPEDSSIYLCSVSTTGGNTEAFFGQGTRLTVV.

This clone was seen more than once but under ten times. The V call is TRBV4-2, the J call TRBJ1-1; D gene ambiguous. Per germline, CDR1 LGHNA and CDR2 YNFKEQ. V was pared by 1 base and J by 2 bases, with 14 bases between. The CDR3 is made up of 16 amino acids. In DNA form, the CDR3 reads TGTGCCAGCAGCCAAGGGGTGGGCACAACTAACACTGAAGCTTTCTTT. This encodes CASSQGVGTTNTEAFF.

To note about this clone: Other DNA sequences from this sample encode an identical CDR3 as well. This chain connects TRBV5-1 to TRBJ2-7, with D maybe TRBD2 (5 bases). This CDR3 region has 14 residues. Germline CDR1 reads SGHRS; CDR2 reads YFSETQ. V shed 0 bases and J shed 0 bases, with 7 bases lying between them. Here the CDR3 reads CASSLGGDSYEQYF. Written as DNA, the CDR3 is TGCGCCAGCAGCTTGGGGGGAGACTCCTACGAGCAGTACTTC.

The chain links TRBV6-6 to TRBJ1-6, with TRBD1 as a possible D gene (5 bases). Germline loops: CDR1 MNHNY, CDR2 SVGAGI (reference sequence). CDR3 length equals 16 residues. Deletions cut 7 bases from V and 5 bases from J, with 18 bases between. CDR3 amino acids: CASTRLQDTDNSPLHF. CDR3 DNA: TGTGCCAGCACAAGACTTCAGGACACTGATAATTCACCCCTCCACTTT.

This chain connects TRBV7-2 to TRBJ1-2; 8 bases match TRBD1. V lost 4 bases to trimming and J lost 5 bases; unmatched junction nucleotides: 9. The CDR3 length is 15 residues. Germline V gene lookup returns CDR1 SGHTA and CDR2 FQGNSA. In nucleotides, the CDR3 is TGTGCCAGCAGCTACGGACAGGGCCTTAGGTATGGCTACACCTTC. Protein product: CASSYGQGLRYGYTF.

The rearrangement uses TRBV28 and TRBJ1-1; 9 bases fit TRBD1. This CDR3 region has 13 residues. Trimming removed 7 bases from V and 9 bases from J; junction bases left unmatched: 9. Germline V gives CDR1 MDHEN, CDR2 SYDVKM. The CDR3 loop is CASTWTGAYKAFF. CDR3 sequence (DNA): TGTGCCAGCACCTGGACAGGGGCTTACAAAGCTTTCTTT. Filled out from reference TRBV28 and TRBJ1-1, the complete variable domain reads DVKVTQSSRYLVKRTGEKVFLECVQDMDHENMFWYRQDPGLGLRLIYFSYDVKMKEKGDIPEGYSVSREKKERFSLILESASTNQTSMYLCASTWTGAYKAFFGQGTRLTVV.

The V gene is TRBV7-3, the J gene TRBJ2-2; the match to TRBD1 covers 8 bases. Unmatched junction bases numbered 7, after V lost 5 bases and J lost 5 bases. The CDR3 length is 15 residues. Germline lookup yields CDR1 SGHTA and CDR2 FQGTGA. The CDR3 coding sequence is TGTGCCAGCAGCCCAGGACAGGGCAGAACCGGGGAGCTGTTTTTT. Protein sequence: CASSPGQGRTGELFF.

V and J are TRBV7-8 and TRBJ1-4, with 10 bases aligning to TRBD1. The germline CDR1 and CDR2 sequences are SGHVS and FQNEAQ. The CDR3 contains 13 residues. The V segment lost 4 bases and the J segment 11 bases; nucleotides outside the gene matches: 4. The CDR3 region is CASSSLDRGKLFF. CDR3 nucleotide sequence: TGTGCCAGCAGCTCCCTGGACAGGGGGAAACTGTTTTTT.

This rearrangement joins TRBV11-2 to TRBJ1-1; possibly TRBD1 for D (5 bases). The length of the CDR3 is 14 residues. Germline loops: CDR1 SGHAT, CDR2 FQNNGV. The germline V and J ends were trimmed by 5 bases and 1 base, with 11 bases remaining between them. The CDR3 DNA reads TGTGCCAGCAGCGTCATTAGGGGGAACACTGAAGCTTTCTTT. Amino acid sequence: CASSVIRGNTEAFF.

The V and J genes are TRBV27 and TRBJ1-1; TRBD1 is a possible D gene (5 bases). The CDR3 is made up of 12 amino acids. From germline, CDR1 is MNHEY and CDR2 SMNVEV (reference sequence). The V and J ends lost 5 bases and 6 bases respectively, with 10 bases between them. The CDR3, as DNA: TGTGCCAGCAGTACAGGACTGGCTGAAGCTTTCTTT. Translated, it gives CASSTGLAEAFF.

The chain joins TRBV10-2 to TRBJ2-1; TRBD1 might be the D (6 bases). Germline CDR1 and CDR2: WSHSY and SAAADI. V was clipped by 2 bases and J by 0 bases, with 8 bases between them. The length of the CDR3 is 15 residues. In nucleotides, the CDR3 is TGCGCCAGCAGTGAGCAGGGGAGCTCCTACAATGAGCAGTTCTTC. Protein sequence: CASSEQGSSYNEQFF.

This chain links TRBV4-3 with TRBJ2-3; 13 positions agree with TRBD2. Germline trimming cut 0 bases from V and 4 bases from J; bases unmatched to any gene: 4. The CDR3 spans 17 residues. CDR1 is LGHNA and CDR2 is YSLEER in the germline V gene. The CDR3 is CASSQELAGGQADTQYF. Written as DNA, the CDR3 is TGCGCCAGCAGCCAAGAACTAGCGGGAGGGCAAGCAGATACGCAGTATTTT.

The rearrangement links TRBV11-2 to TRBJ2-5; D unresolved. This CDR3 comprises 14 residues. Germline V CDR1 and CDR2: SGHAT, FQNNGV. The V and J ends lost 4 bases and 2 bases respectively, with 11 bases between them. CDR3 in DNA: TGTGCCAGCAGCTGGCGCAGCGTACAAGAGACCCAGTACTTC. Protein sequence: CASSWRSVQETQYF.

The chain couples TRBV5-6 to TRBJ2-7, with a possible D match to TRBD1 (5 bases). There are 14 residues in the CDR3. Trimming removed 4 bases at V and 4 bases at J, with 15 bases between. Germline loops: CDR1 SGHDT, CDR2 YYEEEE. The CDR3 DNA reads TGTGCCAGCAGCCGGGTGTCTGGACATTACGAGCAGTACTTC. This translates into CASSRVSGHYEQYF.

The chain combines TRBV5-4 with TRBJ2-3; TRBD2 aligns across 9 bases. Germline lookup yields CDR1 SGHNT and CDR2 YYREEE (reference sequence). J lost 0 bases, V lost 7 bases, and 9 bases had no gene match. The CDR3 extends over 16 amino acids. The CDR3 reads CASRAGGPTSTDTQYF. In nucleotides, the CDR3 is TGTGCCAGCCGGGCGGGAGGGCCCACTAGCACAGATACGCAGTATTTT.

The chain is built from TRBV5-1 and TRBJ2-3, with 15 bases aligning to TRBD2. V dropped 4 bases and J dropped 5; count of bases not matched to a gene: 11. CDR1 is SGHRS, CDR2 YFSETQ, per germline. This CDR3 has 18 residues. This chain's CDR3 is CASSLGGLAGGRGDTQYF. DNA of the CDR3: TGCGCCAGCAGCCTGGGGGGACTAGCGGGAGGACGGGGAGATACGCAGTATTTT.

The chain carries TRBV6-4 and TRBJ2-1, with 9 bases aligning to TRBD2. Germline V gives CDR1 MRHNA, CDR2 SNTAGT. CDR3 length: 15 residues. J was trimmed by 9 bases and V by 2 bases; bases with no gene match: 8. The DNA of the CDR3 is TGTGCCAGCAGTGACGGGGCGGGAGGGCCGGGTGAGCAGTTCTTC. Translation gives CASSDGAGGPGEQFF.